This is a list of T cell receptor beta chains from one sample in a study of T cells in localized non-small cell lung cancer. Only in-frame clones appear in the TCRdb table, and some are missing; sequencing was by immunoSEQ multiplex PCR. The data show tens of thousands of clones, around 90% seen once. The sample here was peripheral blood mononuclear cells, taken before any cancer treatment. These receptors were taken from a female donor older than 55 with stage II lung adenocarcinoma. Both conserved end residues are part of each CDR3. A D gene is named only where the DNA matches it firmly. Clone size is not always given. Where it is, it says once, few, many or a class for expanded clones.

J	V	D	size	CDR3	DNA
TRBJ2-1	TRBV9	-	-	CASSVGNSANNEQFF	TGTGCCAGCAGCGTAGGTAATAGCGCTAACAATGAGCAGTTCTTC
TRBJ2-5	TRBV28	-	-	CASSFRQYQETQYF	TGTGCCAGCAGTTTCCGACAGTACCAAGAGACCCAGTACTTC
TRBJ2-2	TRBV11-2	-	once	CASSLDRGNPGELFF	TGTGCCAGCAGCTTAGATCGGGGGAATCCCGGGGAGCTGTTTTTT
TRBJ1-1	TRBV30	-	-	CAWRRGNTEAFF	TGTGCCTGGAGAAGGGGTAACACTGAAGCTTTCTTT
TRBJ2-2	TRBV6-4	-	-	CASSGRDTGELFF	TGTGCCAGCAGTGGGAGGGACACCGGGGAGCTGTTTTTT
TRBJ1-1	TRBV6-5	-	-	CASSLEVEDTEAFF	TGTGCCAGCAGCCTCGAGGTTGAGGACACTGAAGCTTTCTTT
TRBJ2-7	TRBV30	-	-	CAWTPTSAYEQYF	TGTGCCTGGACCCCGACATCGGCCTACGAGCAGTACTTC
TRBJ2-3	TRBV30	-	-	CAWSWARGGSTDTQYF	TGTGCCTGGAGTTGGGCGAGGGGCGGGAGCACAGATACGCAGTATTTT
TRBJ2-3	TRBV7-2	-	-	CASSLGRGNVADTQYF	TGTGCCAGCAGCTTAGGACGGGGGAATGTTGCAGATACGCAGTATTTT
TRBJ1-5	TRBV18	-	-	CASKNQTGGPAYSNQPQHF	TGTGCCAGCAAAAATCAAACGGGGGGGCCCGCTTATAGCAATCAGCCCCAGCATTTT
TRBJ2-7	TRBV7-3	TRBD1	-	CASSTGQGPYEQYF	TGTGCCAGCAGCACTGGACAGGGGCCCTACGAGCAGTACTTC
TRBJ1-3	TRBV30	TRBD1	once	CAWTSTGAPGNTIYF	TGTGCCTGGACATCGACAGGGGCGCCGGGAAACACCATATATTTT
TRBJ2-3	TRBV28	TRBD1	few	CASSLQGVSDTQYF	TGTGCCAGCAGTTTACAGGGGGTCTCAGATACGCAGTATTTT
TRBJ2-7	TRBV6-1	-	-	CASSGSPAYEQYF	TGTGCCAGCAGTGGGAGTCCGGCCTACGAGCAGTACTTC
TRBJ1-6	TRBV7-9	-	-	CASSLYQGIEDSPLHF	TGTGCCAGCAGCTTATACCAGGGGATCGAAGATTCACCCCTCCACTTT
TRBJ1-1	TRBV28	-	-	CASNSAGMSTEAFF	TGTGCCAGCAATTCGGCAGGGATGAGCACTGAAGCTTTCTTT
TRBJ1-2	TRBV19	TRBD1	-	CASSMTRTGGYGYTF	TGTGCCAGTAGTATGACAAGGACAGGGGGCTATGGCTACACCTTC
TRBJ2-5	TRBV2	TRBD1	-	CASSVTGGVETQYF	TGTGCCAGCAGTGTAACAGGGGGCGTAGAGACCCAGTACTTC
TRBJ1-2	TRBV28	TRBD1	-	CASSLADRGTNYGYTF	TGTGCCAGCAGTTTGGCCGACAGGGGTACTAACTATGGCTACACCTTC
TRBJ2-7	TRBV7-8	-	-	CASSPEGLYEQYF	TGTGCCAGCAGCCCAGAGGGTCTCTACGAGCAGTACTTC
TRBJ2-3	TRBV4-3	-	-	CASSQPPGWGASDTQYF	TGCGCCAGCAGCCAACCCCCCGGGTGGGGGGCTTCAGATACGCAGTATTTT
TRBJ1-1	TRBV5-1	-	-	CASSFSPDGNTEAFF	TGCGCCAGCAGCTTCTCCCCGGACGGGAACACTGAAGCTTTCTTT
TRBJ1-2	TRBV4-1	TRBD1	once	CASSQVFRGQGTIGYTF	TGCGCCAGCAGCCAAGTCTTCCGGGGACAGGGAACCATTGGCTACACCTTC
TRBJ2-2	TRBV5-1	-	few	CASSLEISGELFF	TGCGCCAGCAGCTTGGAGATCTCCGGGGAGCTGTTTTTT
TRBJ2-5	TRBV29-1	-	-	CSVDGQSQETQYF	TGCAGCGTTGATGGGCAATCCCAAGAGACCCAGTACTTC
TRBJ1-5	TRBV2	-	-	CASRGTRYSNQPQHF	TGTGCCAGCAGGGGGACAAGGTATAGCAATCAGCCCCAGCATTTT
TRBJ2-1	TRBV25-1	TRBD2	-	CASSAAGGPYNEQFF	TGTGCCAGCAGTGCAGCGGGAGGACCCTACAATGAGCAGTTCTTC
TRBJ2-1	TRBV15	-	-	CATSNRQDSYNEQFF	TGTGCCACCAGCAATAGACAGGATTCCTACAATGAGCAGTTCTTC
TRBJ2-7	TRBV28	-	-	CASSLPAVTDYEQYF	TGTGCCAGCAGTTTACCGGCGGTTACCGACTACGAGCAGTACTTC
TRBJ1-4	TRBV5-1	TRBD1	once	CASKAGGTNEKLFF	TGCGCCAGCAAAGCAGGGGGAACTAATGAAAAACTGTTTTTT
TRBJ1-1	TRBV5-6	-	-	CASSGANRGNTEAFF	TGTGCCAGCAGCGGGGCGAACCGGGGGAACACTGAAGCTTTCTTT
TRBJ1-5	TRBV7-8	-	-	CASSLVGGQTNQPQHF	TGTGCCAGCAGCTTAGTGGGGGGCCAGACCAATCAGCCCCAGCATTTT
TRBJ1-2	TRBV5-5	-	-	CASSLGGIYGYTF	TGTGCCAGCAGCTTGGGGGGGATCTATGGCTACACCTTC
TRBJ2-3	TRBV28	TRBD1	-	CASRIGWDRGTDTQYF	TGTGCCAGCAGGATAGGCTGGGACAGGGGTACAGATACGCAGTATTTT
TRBJ2-7	TRBV7-7	TRBD1	-	CASSSGQGNYEQYF	TGTGCCAGCAGCTCAGGACAGGGAAACTACGAGCAGTACTTC
TRBJ2-2	TRBV19	TRBD2	-	CASTPPSGGRGTGELFF	TGTGCCAGTACCCCCCCTAGCGGGGGGCGCGGCACCGGGGAGCTGTTTTTT
TRBJ2-6	TRBV9	TRBD1	-	CASSDRQGAHGANVLTF	TGTGCCAGCAGCGACCGACAGGGGGCGCACGGGGCCAACGTCCTGACTTTC
TRBJ1-2	TRBV5-1	-	-	CASSLGIGGRLDYGYTF	TGCGCCAGCAGCTTGGGGATTGGGGGGCGATTGGACTATGGCTACACCTTC
TRBJ1-1	TRBV5-1	-	-	CASSLGLGRARGAFF	TGCGCCAGCAGCTTGGGTTTAGGTAGGGCAAGAGGAGCTTTCTTT
TRBJ2-5	TRBV7-6	-	-	CASSLSLETQYF	TGTGCCAGCAGCTTAAGTTTAGAGACCCAGTACTTC
TRBJ1-2	TRBV28	-	-	CASSLNRVYGYTF	TGTGCCAGCAGTTTGAACAGGGTCTATGGCTACACCTTC
TRBJ1-1	TRBV7-2	-	-	CASRTDLNTEAFF	TGTGCCAGCAGGACGGACTTGAACACTGAAGCTTTCTTT
TRBJ1-1	TRBV5-1	-	-	CASGARPDGEAFF	TGCGCCAGCGGGGCTCGTCCGGACGGGGAAGCTTTCTTT
TRBJ1-5	TRBV29-1	-	-	CSVASGEYQPQHF	TGCAGCGTTGCTTCGGGGGAATATCAGCCCCAGCATTTT
TRBJ2-3	TRBV7-2	-	once	CASSATLDTQYF	TGTGCCAGCAGCGCTACTTTAGATACGCAGTATTTT
TRBJ2-5	TRBV9	-	-	CASSVESRGETQYF	TGTGCCAGCAGCGTAGAAAGCAGGGGAGAGACCCAGTACTTC
TRBJ1-5	TRBV19	TRBD1	few	CASSVGTVNQPQHF	TGTGCCAGTAGTGTCGGGACAGTCAATCAGCCCCAGCATTTT
TRBJ1-2	TRBV4-3	TRBD1	-	CASSQDTGGYYGYTF	TGCGCCAGCAGCCAAGATACAGGGGGCTACTATGGCTACACCTTC
TRBJ2-3	TRBV18	TRBD1	once	CASSRQQGAQDTQYF	TGTGCCAGCTCCCGTCAACAGGGGGCGCAGGATACGCAGTATTTT